Described below is a single T cell receptor beta chain sequence and its context. Its antigen is as yet unknown. The sample's treatment: roughly 10-day PBMC culture with coronavirus spike peptide pools or control peptides (ViraFEST assay). This sample is drawn from a study of vaccination and CD4 T cells after COVID-19. Cultured CD4+ T-cell DNA underwent Oncomine TCR Beta short-read sequencing. TCRdb analysed the PCR reads with MiXCR anew, one entry per CDR3 protein. This table holds around 19,000 distinct CDR3 sequences, less than 70% found once. There are 15 residues in the CDR3. From germline, CDR1 is KGHDR and CDR2 SFDVKD. V was clipped by 3 bases and J by 4 bases, with 12 bases between them.

The chain uses TRBV24-1 and TRBJ2-1; D call uncertain. The receptor was isolated from a human donor who had recovered from COVID-19. Sequences were obtained from CD4+ T cells from blood, cultured in vitro. Written as DNA, the CDR3 is TGTGCCACCAGTGATAGGCCCCAGACTTACAATGAGCAGTTCTTC. Amino acid sequence: CATSDRPQTYNEQFF.